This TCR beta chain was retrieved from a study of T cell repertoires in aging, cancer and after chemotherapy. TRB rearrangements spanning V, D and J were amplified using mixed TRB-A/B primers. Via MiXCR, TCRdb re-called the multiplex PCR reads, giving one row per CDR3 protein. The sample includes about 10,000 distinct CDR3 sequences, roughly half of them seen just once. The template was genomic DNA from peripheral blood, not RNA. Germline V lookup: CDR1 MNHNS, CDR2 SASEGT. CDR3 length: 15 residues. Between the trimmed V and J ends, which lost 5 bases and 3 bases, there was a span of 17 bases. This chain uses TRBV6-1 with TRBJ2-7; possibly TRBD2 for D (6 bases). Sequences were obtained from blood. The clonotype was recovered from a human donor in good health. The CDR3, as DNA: TGTGCCAGCAGTTCTCAGGGAGGACTCGTCTACGAGCAGTACTTC. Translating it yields CASSSQGGLVYEQYF.